This T cell receptor (beta chain) is drawn from a study of Graves' ophthalmopathy and Graves' hyperthyroidism. This clonotype was observed many times. Amplification targeted the TCR beta CDR3 regions, with RNA transcripts as the source material. After a first-round RT-PCR with HTBI primers, a second-round multiplex PCR was run. TCRdb passed the multiplex PCR reads through MiXCR, listing each CDR3 protein once. The table includes about 400,000 distinct CDR3 sequences, about a sixth detected once. V lost 4 bases to trimming and J lost 6 bases, with 10 bases between them. Germline assignment: CDR1 LGHNA and CDR2 YSLEER. CDR3 length equals 13 residues.

The sample taken for sequencing was peripheral blood. The V call is TRBV4-3, the J call TRBJ1-5, with D unresolved. This receptor was obtained from a woman younger than 35 with Graves' ophthalmopathy. The CDR3 here is CASSLQRGQPQHF. The CDR3 nucleotides are TGCGCCAGCAGCCTCCAACGAGGTCAGCCCCAGCATTTT.